A single sample gave rise to the 16 T cell receptor beta chains below, sequenced in a study of beta chain features in type 1 diabetes. Since all of the isolated RNA was reverse transcribed, expressed TCRB transcripts were what got sequenced. Clones were read by immunoSEQ multiplex PCR, and TCRdb kept only the in-frame ones, dropping some. Of fewer than 650,000 clones in the sample, 15% are singletons; the top ten hold around 0.095%. The sequenced sample consisted of naive CD4+ T cells from blood. These receptor sequences come from a young man in good health.

This clone turned up a few times. The rearrangement joins TRBV19 to TRBJ1-5; D unresolved. Trimming removed 0 bases from V and 3 bases from J, with 9 bases in between. Germline V gene sequence: CDR1 LNHDA, CDR2 SQIVND (reference sequence). This CDR3 has 15 amino acids. CDR3 region: CASSIEGGPNQPQHF. CDR3 bases: TGTGCCAGTAGTATAGAGGGAGGGCCCAATCAGCCCCAGCATTTT.

This clone was recorded a few times. The chain joins TRBV6-4 to TRBJ2-1; 14 bases are shared with TRBD2. The germline CDR1 and CDR2 sequences are MRHNA and SNTAGT. CDR3 length equals 15 residues. Losses at the gene ends were 5 bases for V and 4 bases for J; bases not matched to a gene: 1. CDR3 amino acids: CASSRLAGGYNEQFF. The CDR3, as DNA: TGTGCCAGCAGTAGACTAGCGGGGGGGTACAATGAGCAGTTCTTC.

CDR3 residues: CASSRGPKTSRHTDTQYF. CDR3 DNA: TGTGCCAGCAGTCGGGGTCCTAAAACTAGCCGACACACAGATACGCAGTATTTT. This rearrangement joins TRBV21-1 to TRBJ2-3; TRBD2 is the table's D call, not checked against the DNA. TRBV21-1 is tagged as a pseudogene. The CDR3 has 18 residues.

The chain combines TRBV25-1 with TRBJ1-2; 7 positions agree with TRBD1. The CDR3 contains 15 residues. V lost 0 bases, J lost 8 bases, and 9 bases stayed unmatched. Looked up from germline, CDR1 is MGHDK and CDR2 is SYGVNS. CDR3 region: CASSEYLTGRRGYTF. The CDR3 DNA reads as TGTGCCAGCAGTGAATATTTGACAGGGAGGCGGGGCTACACCTTC.

The rearrangement uses TRBV9 and TRBJ2-4, with TRBD2 identical over 8 bases. The CDR3 consists of 15 residues. Germline V gene data show CDR1 as SGDLS and CDR2 as YYNGEE. After removal of 3 bases from V and 7 bases from J, the junction contained 9 bases not matched to a gene. CDR3 coding DNA: TGTGCCAGCAGCGGGCCGACTAGCGCCCAGAACATTCAGTACTTC. Translated, it gives CASSGPTSAQNIQYF.

The chain has TRBV5-1 and TRBJ2-7, with 9 positions matching TRBD2. Trimming removed 4 bases from V and 4 bases from J; junction bases left unmatched: 6. This CDR3 spans 14 amino acids. CDR1 and CDR2 (germline): SGHRS, YFSETQ. The CDR3 DNA reads as TGCGCCAGCAGCCCCTCGGGACTAGCTTACGAGCAGTACTTC. This translates into CASSPSGLAYEQYF.

The rearrangement uses TRBV4-1 and TRBJ1-5, with TRBD1 matching over 11 bases. V lost 4 bases and J lost 5; bases outside the gene matches: 10. The CDR3 sequence is 17 residues long. Germline assignment: CDR1 MGHRA and CDR2 YSYEKL. In nucleotides, the CDR3 is TGCGCCAGCAGCCCTATAGCGGGACAGGGGGTACATCAGCCCCAGCATTTT. Encoded protein: CASSPIAGQGVHQPQHF.

V usage is TRBV5-6 and J usage is TRBJ2-5; D is unresolved. Trimming removed 0 bases from V and 1 base from J, with 7 bases in between. This CDR3 comprises 14 residues. CDR1 SGHDT and CDR2 YYEEEE come from the germline V gene. CDR3 nucleotides: TGTGCCAGCAGCTTGGAGCAGCTCCAAGAGACCCAGTACTTC. Its translation: CASSLEQLQETQYF.

In this sample, this clone turned up once. This chain links TRBV6-1 with TRBJ2-5; no reliable D call. The CDR3 spans 11 residues. Germline values: CDR1 MNHNS, CDR2 SASEGT. V lost 7 bases and J lost 5, with 8 bases in between. The CDR3 spells CASMSRETQYF. CDR3 in DNA: TGTGCCAGCATGTCGCGGGAGACCCAGTACTTC.

This clone has more than one count but fewer than ten. The J gene is TRBJ1-1, the V gene TRBV10-3; D is uncertain. The CDR3 sequence is 14 residues long. Trimming removed 7 bases from V and 0 bases from J, with 12 bases in between. Germline lookup yields CDR1 ENHRY and CDR2 SYGVKD. CDR3: CAITKTPMNTEAFF. CDR3 nucleotides: TGTGCCATCACCAAGACACCCATGAACACTGAAGCTTTCTTT.

This clone showed up just once. V is TRBV4-3 and J is TRBJ1-1, with 7 bases fitting TRBD1. The CDR3 consists of 15 residues. J lost 0 bases, V lost 0 bases, and 1 base had no gene match. Germline V CDR1 and CDR2: LGHNA, YSLEER. CDR3: CASSQETGLNTEAFF. The DNA for the CDR3 is TGCGCCAGCAGCCAAGAGACAGGGTTGAACACTGAAGCTTTCTTT.

This sequence joins TRBV27 and TRBJ1-2; D perhaps matches TRBD1 (6 bases). V was cut by 7 bases and J by 4 bases, with 16 bases left in between. Germline values: CDR1 MNHEY, CDR2 SMNVEV (reference sequence). The CDR3 loop spans 14 amino acids. The CDR3 DNA follows: TGTGCCAGCACCGCCCGGGGGCAGTTCTATGGCTACACCTTC. It is translated as CASTARGQFYGYTF.

This clone was seen a handful of times. The chain combines TRBV29-1 with TRBJ2-1, with 9 bases that match TRBD1. The V and J ends lost 7 bases and 0 bases, in that order; junction bases with no gene match: 4. The CDR3 length is 14 residues. Germline V gene lookup returns CDR1 SQVTM and CDR2 ANQGSEA. CDR3 region: CSGQGVSSYNEQFF. The CDR3 DNA is TGCAGCGGACAGGGGGTGAGCTCCTACAATGAGCAGTTCTTC.

This rearrangement joins TRBV5-1 to TRBJ2-1, with 10 positions matching TRBD1. The CDR3 has 15 amino acids. Germline values: CDR1 SGHRS, CDR2 YFSETQ. J was trimmed by 5 bases and V by 3 bases; bases with no gene match: 5. The CDR3 nucleotides read TGCGCCAGCAGCTGGCGGACAGGGGGTAACAATGAGCAGTTCTTC. Amino acids: CASSWRTGGNNEQFF.

J is TRBJ2-5 and V is TRBV18, with 12 bases matching TRBD2. The junction had 9 bases not matched to a gene; V was cut back by 4 bases and J by 9 bases. Germline V gene lookup returns CDR1 KGHSH and CDR2 LQKENI. CDR3 length: 15 amino acids. The CDR3 loop is CASSQTSGRFLAQYF. DNA for the CDR3: TGTGCCAGCTCACAGACTAGCGGGAGATTTTTGGCCCAGTACTTC.

J is TRBJ2-1 and V is TRBV5-6, with a tentative D call TRBD2 (5 bases). The CDR3 has 14 residues. CDR1 SGHDT and CDR2 YYEEEE come from the germline V gene. With 0 bases removed from V and 7 bases from J, the gap between germline ends came to 11 bases. The CDR3 DNA reads TGTGCCAGCAGCTTGGAGGTAGCGAGGAATGAGCAGTTCTTC. It is translated as CASSLEVARNEQFF.